This TCR beta chain was documented in a study of T cell repertoires in cytomegalovirus infection. Study as a whole: Public TCR beta signatures were indicative of both CMV infection and a matching HLA type. Findings of the study overall: Cumulative public TCR beta family frequency identified CMV carriers with the relevant HLA. The response measured ex vivo was dominated by TCR beta clonotypes (HLA-C-restricted and CMV-specific).

This clonotype was recorded a few times. Antigen: not known. The J segment lost 4 bases and the V segment lost 0 bases, leaving 5 bases of the junction unmatched. The CDR3 length is 15 residues. Germline V CDR1 and CDR2: SGHRS, YFSETQ. One entry per CDR3 protein results from TCRdb running MiXCR on the reads. The sample shows 100,000 to 150,000 distinct CDR3 sequences, 7% to 10% of them seen only once. V and J are TRBV5-1 and TRBJ1-2, with 8 bases aligning to TRBD1. The source of this sequence is a human donor in good health (CMV status not recorded). Some clones in this sample may be carry-over from other donors' samples. Sequencing used PBMCs. The DNA of the CDR3 is TGCGCCAGCAGCTTGGGGACAGGGATTGCCTATGGCTACACCTTC. As protein: CASSLGTGIAYGYTF.